A single sample gave rise to the 29 T cell receptor beta chains below, sequenced in a study of tumor-infiltrating lymphocytes in primary liver carcinoma. Taking roughly 20-34 mg of unsorted bulk tissue, the authors co-extracted RNA and DNA. Using a constant-region primer together with ProtoScript II reverse transcriptase, TCR beta cDNA was made from roughly 540 ng of total RNA. Three nested multiplex PCR rounds, a slightly modified ARM-PCR method, built the TCR beta libraries. Investigators reported that the first two PCR rounds, at 10 cycles each, used TRBV1-TRBV30 forward primers with a C-beta reverse primer. TCRdb independently ran MiXCR on the multiplex PCR reads; one entry per CDR3 protein. The data contain more than 90,000 distinct CDR3 sequences, approximately 70% of them singletons. The sequencing sample was made of liver tumor tissue from sampling region 2. Subset described: tumor region T2, inferior pole. Source of these receptors: a woman in her sixties or seventies with primary liver carcinoma and hepatitis B virus infection.

Note on this clonotype: A much larger clonotype is one base distant, so this may be a read error. The chain joins TRBV28 to TRBJ2-3, with 7 bases fitting TRBD2. With 3 bases clipped from V and 6 bases from J, the junction kept 6 bases outside the gene matches. Germline assignment: CDR1 MDHEN and CDR2 SYDVKM. There are 14 residues in the CDR3. The CDR3 region is CASSLTSKGDTQYF. In DNA form, the CDR3 reads TGTGCCAGCAGTTTGACTAGCAAGGGGGATACGCAGTATTTT.

Details on this clonotype: At one end the junction does not follow the germline gene, possibly because of a read error. The V gene is TRBV7-9, the J gene TRBJ2-7; D is possibly TRBD2 (5 bases). CDR1 and CDR2 from the germline V gene are SEHNR and FQNEAQ (reference sequence). There are 15 residues in the CDR3. CDR3 DNA: TGTGCCAGTAGCTTGTTCCCTCGGAGGAGCCACGAGCAGCACTTC. It codes for CASSLFPRRSHEQHF.

In the case of this clonotype: This may stem from a read error, because a much larger clone lies one nucleotide away. The rearrangement links TRBV4-1 to TRBJ2-1; D is perhaps TRBD1 or TRBD2 (6 bases each). The V end lost 10 bases, the J end lost 7 bases, and 17 bases lay between the germline ends. The CDR3 has 13 residues. The germline V gene encodes CDR1 MGHRA and CDR2 YSYEKL. The CDR3, as DNA: TGCGCCATCAGACAACCGGGGGCTAATGAGCAGTTCTTC. Protein: CAIRQPGANEQFF.

This clonotype has just a few counts. At one end the junction does not follow the germline gene, possibly because of a read error. The gene calls are TRBV7-9 and TRBJ2-2; D may be TRBD2 (5 bases). Germline V gene lookup returns CDR1 SEHNR and CDR2 FQNEAQ (reference sequence). This CDR3 has 13 amino acids. CDR3 coding DNA: TGTGCCAGCAGCTTAGGGAGCACCGGGGAGCTGCTTTTT. It specifies CASSLGSTGELLF.

The chain has TRBV6-5 and TRBJ1-5, with D tentatively TRBD1 (6 bases). The DNA matches TRBJ2-3 better at its end, which makes the J call doubtful. CDR1 and CDR2 (germline): MNHEY, SVGAGI. CDR3 length: 17 amino acids. The CDR3 DNA sequence: TGTGCCAACAGGAGGACAGCCTTCATAGATAACAATCAGCCCCAGTATTTT. It translates to CANRRTAFIDNNQPQYF.

This clonotype occurred a few times. The conserved phenylalanine or tryptophan normally closing the CDR3 is absent here, so this likely arose from a read error. This rearrangement joins TRBV4-2 to TRBJ2-2; a possible D gene is TRBD1 (6 bases). CDR3 size: 16 residues. Trimming took 6 bases from V and 5 from J, leaving 19 bases between them. CDR1 is LGHNA, CDR2 YNFKEQ, per germline. CDR3 nucleotides: TGTGCCAGCAGTCATGCTGTGGGGGCGAGAACCGGGGAGCTGTTTCTT. Translating it yields CASSHAVGARTGELFL.

The chain combines TRBV28 with TRBJ2-3; D may be TRBD2 (5 bases). Germline assignment: CDR1 MDHEN and CDR2 SYDVKM. The CDR3 consists of 16 residues. Trimming took off 4 bases at V and 2 bases at J, with 16 bases between the two ends. The CDR3 DNA reads as TGTGCCAGCAGTTCCCCAGCGGCTAGTAACACAGATACGCAGTATTTT. Its protein is CASSSPAASNTDTQYF.

This clonotype was seen repeatedly, ten times or more. The chain joins TRBV5-1 to TRBJ2-1, with D tentatively TRBD1 or TRBD2 (5 bases each). This CDR3 has 13 amino acids. Trimming left V 6 bases short and J 4 bases short, with 11 bases between. Germline CDR1 is SGHRS and CDR2 is YFSETQ. CDR3 protein: CASKLGTYNEQFF. In nucleotides, the CDR3 is TGCGCCAGCAAGCTGGGGACGTACAATGAGCAGTTCTTC.

For this clonotype: A much larger clone lies a single base off, so this may be a read error. This chain connects TRBV5-6 to TRBJ2-1; D gene ambiguous. Trimming pared 0 bases from V and 8 bases from J, leaving 15 bases between. CDR1 SGHDT and CDR2 YYEEEE come from the germline V gene. The CDR3 length is 15 residues. The CDR3 region is CASSLVQRNVDEQFF. DNA of the CDR3: TGTGCCAGCAGCTTGGTTCAGCGCAATGTTGATGAGCAGTTCTTC.

Turning to this clonotype: Mismatch with germline at one junction end may stem from a read error. The rearrangement links TRBV12-3 or TRBV12-4 to TRBJ1-5; D gene unclear. This CDR3 region has 13 residues. CDR3: CANSLAGCQPQHF. As DNA, the CDR3 is TGTGCCAACAGTTTGGCGGGATGTCAGCCCCAGCATTTT.

This clonotype was counted at least ten times. V usage is TRBV11-3 and J usage is TRBJ2-5, with 8 bases aligning to TRBD1. The CDR3 length is 16 residues. The germline V gene encodes CDR1 SGHNT and CDR2 YENEEA. Trimming took 1 base from V and 7 from J; bases not matched to a gene: 11. The CDR3 nucleotides are TGTGCCAGCAGCTTAGGAACCCAGGGGGCCCCTGGGACCCAGTACTTC. It encodes CASSLGTQGAPGTQYF.

The V call is TRBV11-2, the J call TRBJ2-5; 11 bases line up with TRBD1. From germline, CDR1 is SGHAT and CDR2 FQNNGV. The CDR3 runs to 15 residues. CDR3 bases: TGTACCGGCGGTTTGACCGGGACAGGGGGGAAGACCCAGTACTTC. Translating it yields CTGGLTGTGGKTQYF.

The chain couples TRBV28 to TRBJ2-2, with D tentatively TRBD2 (5 bases). The CDR3 is 13 amino acids. Germline assignment: CDR1 MDHEN and CDR2 SYDVKM. The CDR3 sequence: CVYGESNTGELFF. The CDR3 coding sequence is TGTGTCTATGGGGAGTCGAACACCGGGGAGCTGTTTTTT.

Of note for this clonotype: A read error is likely, as this CDR3 ends without the conserved phenylalanine or tryptophan. This CDR3 is CVSSLRPGQRSYNEQFL. As DNA, the CDR3 is TGTGTCAGCAGCTTACGACCGGGACAGAGATCCTACAATGAGCAGTTCCTC. The V call is TRBV11-2, the J call TRBJ2-1; 7 bases align to TRBD1. The CDR3 runs 17 residues. CDR1 is SGHAT and CDR2 is FQNNGV in the germline V gene.

At least ten counts were recorded for this clonotype. V and J are TRBV12-3 or TRBV12-4 and TRBJ2-3; D could derive from TRBD1 or TRBD2 (6 bases each). This CDR3 contains 17 residues. V lost 3 bases and J lost 5, with 21 bases in between. CDR3 sequence: CASSLGGSGTGLDTQYF. The DNA of the CDR3 is TGTGCCAGCAGTTTGGGGGGCTCCGGGACTGGATTAGATACGCAGTATTTT.

This clonotype was seen a single time. The chain carries TRBV6-1 and TRBJ2-5; D uncertain. Germline CDR1 reads MNHNS; CDR2 reads SASEGT. This CDR3 has 13 residues. CDR3 region: CDTLAQQQETQYF. The CDR3 DNA follows: TGTGACACCCTCGCACAGCAGCAAGAGACCCAGTACTTC.

The CDR3 nucleotides read TGTGCCAGCAGAGCTTCGGGAGGGTGGAATGAGCAGTTCTTC. Translating gives CASRASGGWNEQFF. The V gene is TRBV7-8, the J gene TRBJ2-1, with 8 positions matching TRBD2. The CDR3 runs to 14 residues. Per the germline V gene, CDR1 is SGHVS and CDR2 is FQNEAQ. V lost 6 bases to trimming and J lost 7 bases; unmatched junction nucleotides: 8.

The V call is TRBV30, the J call TRBJ1-1; no clear D gene. This CDR3 is built from 15 residues. Germline CDR1 and CDR2: GTSNPN and SVGIG (reference sequence). Trimming pared 2 bases from V and 0 bases from J, leaving 13 bases between. The CDR3 spells CAWSPLSAVNTEAFF. The CDR3 DNA reads as TGTGCCTGGAGTCCCCTCTCTGCAGTGAACACTGAAGCTTTCTTT.

This clonotype was counted between two and nine times. At one end, the junction sequence differs from germline, possibly due to a read error. The rearrangement joins TRBV4-1 to TRBJ1-5; tentatively, D is TRBD1 (6 bases). Germline V lookup: CDR1 MGHRA, CDR2 YSYEKL. This CDR3 contains 16 residues. CDR3 protein: CASSQESGQPQRPRHF. Here the CDR3 DNA reads TGCGCCAGCAGCCAAGAGTCAGGACAGCCTCAAAGGCCCCGGCATTTT.

A word on this clonotype: A read error may produce the germline difference seen at one junction end. The V call is TRBV2, the J call TRBJ1-2, with D tentatively TRBD1 (6 bases). The CDR3 is 13 amino acids. Germline CDR1 reads SNHLY; CDR2 reads FYNNEI. CDR3 in amino acids: CAISQQGDYGYTF. CDR3 in DNA: TGTGCCATCAGTCAACAGGGAGACTATGGCTACACCTTC.

This clonotype was recorded many times. The rearrangement links TRBV29-1 to TRBJ2-1; 7 bases line up with TRBD1. Looked up from germline, CDR1 is SQVTM and CDR2 is ANQGSEA. The CDR3 sequence is 14 residues long. The junction had 7 bases not matched to a gene; V was cut back by 7 bases and J by 1 base. CDR3 DNA: TGCAGCGCCAGAAACAGGGGTTCCTACAATGAGCAGTTCTTC. This sequence encodes CSARNRGSYNEQFF.

This clonotype was seen a few times. This chain links TRBV2 with TRBJ2-1, with TRBD2 matching 11 bases. The CDR3 sequence is 14 residues long. Germline V gene data show CDR1 as SNHLY and CDR2 as FYNNEI. V lost 6 bases and J lost 8; bases outside the gene matches: 6. The CDR3 coding sequence is TGTGCCAGCAGACTAGCGGGAGAAATGGATGAGCAGTTCTTC. Amino acid sequence: CASRLAGEMDEQFF.

This clonotype was seen ten or more times. The rearrangement joins TRBV28 to TRBJ2-1, with a weak D call TRBD1 (6 bases). This CDR3 spans 15 amino acids. CDR1 MDHEN and CDR2 SYDVKM come from the germline V gene. Trimming removed 6 bases at V and 2 bases at J, with 14 bases between. In DNA, the CDR3 is TGTGCCAGCAGCCCCGCCAGGGGAACCTACAATGAGCAGTTCTTC. Its protein product is CASSPARGTYNEQFF.

As to this clonotype: Being one base from a much bigger clone, this may be a read error. This chain connects TRBV5-1 to TRBJ2-3, with 10 bases fitting TRBD1. The germline V gene encodes CDR1 SGHRS and CDR2 YFSETQ. The CDR3 extends over 16 amino acids. The CDR3 loop reads CAGSFGDRGFTDTQYF. CDR3 DNA: TGCGCCGGCAGCTTCGGGGACAGGGGTTTCACAGATACGCAGTATTTT.

Remarks on this clonotype: A single base separates this from a much larger clone, so it may be a read error. The rearrangement links TRBV28 to TRBJ2-1; 12 bases align to TRBD2. The V gene's germline CDR1 is MDHEN and CDR2 SYDVKM. Germline trimming cut 5 bases from V and 11 bases from J; bases unmatched to any gene: 7. The CDR3 has 14 amino acids. In DNA, the CDR3 is TGTGCCAGCAGTCTAGCGGGAGGGCTCTTTCAGCAGTTCTTC. It specifies CASSLAGGLFQQFF.

This clonotype was seen once. One end of the junction fails to match germline, which may point to a read error. The chain links TRBV12-3 or TRBV12-4 to TRBJ2-4; D gene ambiguous. CDR3 size: 12 residues. The CDR3 is CASSVSRNIHYF. The CDR3 DNA follows: TGTGCCAGCAGCGTCAGTAGGAACATTCATTACTTC.

V and J are TRBV6-5 and TRBJ2-3, with D perhaps TRBD2 (5 bases). This CDR3 is built from 15 residues. V was clipped by 2 bases and J by 4 bases, with 13 bases between them. Germline V lookup: CDR1 MNHEY, CDR2 SVGAGI. The CDR3 nucleotides are TGTGCCAGCAGTTACAGTGGGAGTCGACCAGATACGCAGTATTTT. Translation: CASSYSGSRPDTQYF.

Note on this clonotype: A read error may account for a junction end that differs from germline. Here the CDR3 reads CASSQATAGGPRDNGQFF. The DNA of the CDR3 is TGTGCCAGCAGCCAAGCCACAGCGGGAGGGCCTAGGGACAATGGGCAGTTCTTC. The gene calls are TRBV4-2 and TRBJ2-1; 10 bases match TRBD2. Looked up from germline, CDR1 is LGHNA and CDR2 is YNFKEQ. There are 18 residues in the CDR3.

As regards this clonotype: Just one base apart from a much larger clone, this may be a read error. The chain combines TRBV5-1 with TRBJ2-3; unclear D gene. Germline V lookup: CDR1 SGHRS, CDR2 YFSETQ. The CDR3 loop spans 14 amino acids. As DNA, the CDR3 is TGCGCCAGCAGCCCATCCCTTTCGGCAGATACGGAGTATTTT. Its protein product is CASSPSLSADTEYF.